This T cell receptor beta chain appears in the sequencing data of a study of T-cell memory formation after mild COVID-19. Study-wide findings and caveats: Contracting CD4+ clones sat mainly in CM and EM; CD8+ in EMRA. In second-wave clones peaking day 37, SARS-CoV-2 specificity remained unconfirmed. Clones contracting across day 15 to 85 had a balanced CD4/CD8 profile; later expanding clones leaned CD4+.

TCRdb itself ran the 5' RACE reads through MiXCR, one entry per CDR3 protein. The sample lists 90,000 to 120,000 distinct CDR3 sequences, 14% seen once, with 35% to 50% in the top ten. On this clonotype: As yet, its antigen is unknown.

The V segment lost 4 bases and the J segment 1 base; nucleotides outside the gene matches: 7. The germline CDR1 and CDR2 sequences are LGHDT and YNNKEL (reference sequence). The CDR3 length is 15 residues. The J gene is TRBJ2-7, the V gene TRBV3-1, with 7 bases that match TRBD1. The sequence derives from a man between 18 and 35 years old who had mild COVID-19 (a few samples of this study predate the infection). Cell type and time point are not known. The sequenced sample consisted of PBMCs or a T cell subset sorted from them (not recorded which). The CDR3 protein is CASSLADRASYEQYF. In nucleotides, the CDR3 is TGTGCCAGCAGCCTCGCCGACAGGGCGTCCTACGAGCAGTACTTC.